Following are 8 T cell receptor beta chains from one sample sequenced in a study of molecular identifiers for immune sequencing clone quantification. Each CDR3 protein is one row after TCRdb ran MiXCR on the PCR reads. The sample records fewer than 75,000 distinct CDR3 sequences, around 17% being singletons. Sequenced: naive CD8+ T cells from blood, with Jurkat cell RNA spiked in. This sample's subset: FACS-sorted CD8+CD4-CCR7+CD45RA+ naive T cells. The receptors were gathered from a human donor in good health. Some libraries in this study had Jurkat cell RNA spiked in.

A few counts support this clonotype. J is TRBJ2-7 and V is TRBV28; D could derive from TRBD1 or TRBD2 (5 bases each). V was pared by 8 bases and J by 3 bases, with 17 bases between. Looked up from germline, CDR1 is MDHEN and CDR2 is SYDVKM. The CDR3 is made up of 14 amino acids. The CDR3 nucleotides read TGTGCCAGCGGGGGTTGGGCGCCCCGCTACGAGCAGTACTTC. Protein product: CASGGWAPRYEQYF.

In its sample, this clonotype was seen many times. This chain connects TRBV5-5 to TRBJ2-2; no clear D. Germline values: CDR1 SGHKS, CDR2 YYEKEE (reference sequence). This CDR3 region has 16 residues. V was pared by 5 bases and J by 1 base, with 15 bases between. CDR3 bases: TGTGCCAGCAGAACGAGACCGAGAGGGAACACCGGGGAGCTGTTTTTT. As protein: CASRTRPRGNTGELFF.

This clonotype was recorded at least ten times. This chain connects TRBV29-1 to TRBJ2-7, with TRBD1 matching 10 bases. V lost 7 bases, J lost 4 bases, and 7 bases stayed unmatched. Germline V gene lookup returns CDR1 SQVTM and CDR2 ANQGSEA. The CDR3 covers 13 residues. The CDR3 sequence is CSARDRGDYEQYF. CDR3 DNA: TGCAGCGCCCGGGACAGGGGAGATTACGAGCAGTACTTC.

On this clonotype: A much bigger clone sits one base away, suggesting this may be a read error. The chain employs TRBV12-3 or TRBV12-4 and TRBJ2-1; 9 bases match TRBD2. The CDR3 consists of 16 residues. CDR3 DNA: TGTGCCAGCAGTTCCACTAGCGGGTGGAGGGACAATGAGCGGTTCTTC. Its translation: CASSSTSGWRDNERFF.

V and J are TRBV7-3 and TRBJ2-3; 15 bases are a match to TRBD2. The length of the CDR3 is 17 residues. The germline V gene has CDR1 SGHTA and CDR2 FQGTGA. V shed 3 bases, J shed 6 bases, and the junction held 7 bases outside the gene matches. The CDR3 region is CASSLIRGTSGRDTQYF. The CDR3 nucleotides are TGTGCCAGCAGCTTGATACGCGGGACTAGCGGGAGGGATACGCAGTATTTT.

This clonotype was detected ten times or more. The rearrangement links TRBV11-2 to TRBJ2-2; D unresolved. The CDR3 sequence is 15 residues long. Germline CDR1 is SGHAT and CDR2 is FQNNGV. V shed 0 bases and J shed 9 bases, with 14 bases lying between them. CDR3 sequence reads: CASSLESSLLWELFF. The CDR3 DNA follows: TGTGCCAGCAGCTTAGAGAGCTCCTTACTCTGGGAGCTGTTTTTT.

This clonotype was seen many times. CDR3 protein: CASSYGPVSSEQYF. The CDR3 DNA reads as TGTGCCAGCAGTTACGGGCCAGTATCTAGCGAGCAGTACTTC. The chain uses TRBV6-2 or TRBV6-3 and TRBJ2-7, with no clear D. This CDR3 region has 14 residues. The germline V gene encodes CDR1 MNHEY and CDR2 SVGEGT. The V and J ends lost 2 bases and 6 bases respectively, with 14 bases between them.

A note on this clonotype: It may be a read error: a sequence one base away is much more abundant. The genes are TRBV27 and TRBJ2-3, with D unresolved. CDR3 length: 17 residues. Germline values: CDR1 MNHEY, CDR2 SMNVEV (reference sequence). This CDR3 reads CAGSPDDQSISTDTQYF. DNA for the CDR3: TGTGCCGGCAGTCCCGATGACCAAAGCATTAGCACAGATACGCAGTATTTT.